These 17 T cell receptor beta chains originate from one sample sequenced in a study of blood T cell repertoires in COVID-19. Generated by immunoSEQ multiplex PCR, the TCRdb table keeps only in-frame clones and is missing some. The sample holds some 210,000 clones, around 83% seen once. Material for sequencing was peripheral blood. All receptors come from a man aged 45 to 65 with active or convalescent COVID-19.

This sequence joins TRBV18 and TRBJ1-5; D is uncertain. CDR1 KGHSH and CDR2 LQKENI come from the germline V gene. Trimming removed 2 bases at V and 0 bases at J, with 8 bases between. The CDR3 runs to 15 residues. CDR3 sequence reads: CASSPAGYSNQPQHF. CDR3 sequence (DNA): TGTGCCAGCTCACCAGCAGGCTATAGCAATCAGCCCCAGCATTTT.

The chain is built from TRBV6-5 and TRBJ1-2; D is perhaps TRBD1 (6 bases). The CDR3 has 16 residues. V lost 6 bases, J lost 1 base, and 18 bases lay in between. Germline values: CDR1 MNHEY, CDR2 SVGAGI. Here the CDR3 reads CASSYGQSIINYGYTF. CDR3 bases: TGTGCCAGCAGCTACGGACAGTCGATAATTAACTATGGCTACACCTTC.

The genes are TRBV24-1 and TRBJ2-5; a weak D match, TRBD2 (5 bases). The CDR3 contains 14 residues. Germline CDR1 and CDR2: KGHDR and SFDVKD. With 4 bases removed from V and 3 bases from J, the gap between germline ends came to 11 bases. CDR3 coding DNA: TGTGCCACCAGTGACTTCACTAGTGAAGAGACCCAGTACTTC. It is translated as CATSDFTSEETQYF.

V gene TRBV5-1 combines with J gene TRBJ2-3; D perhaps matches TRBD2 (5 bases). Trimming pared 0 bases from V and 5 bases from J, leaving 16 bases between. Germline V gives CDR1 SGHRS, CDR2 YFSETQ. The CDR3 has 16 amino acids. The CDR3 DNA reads TGCGCCAGCAGCTTGGATGGGGAGCTTCGGGGAGATACGCAGTATTTT. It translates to CASSLDGELRGDTQYF.

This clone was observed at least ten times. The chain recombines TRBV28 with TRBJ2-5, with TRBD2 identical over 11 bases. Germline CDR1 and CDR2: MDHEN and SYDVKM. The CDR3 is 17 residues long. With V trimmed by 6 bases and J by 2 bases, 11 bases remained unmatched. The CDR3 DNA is TGTGCCAGCAGATGGGCTAGCGGGAGGAGAGGGCAAGAGACCCAGTACTTC. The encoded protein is CASRWASGRRGQETQYF.

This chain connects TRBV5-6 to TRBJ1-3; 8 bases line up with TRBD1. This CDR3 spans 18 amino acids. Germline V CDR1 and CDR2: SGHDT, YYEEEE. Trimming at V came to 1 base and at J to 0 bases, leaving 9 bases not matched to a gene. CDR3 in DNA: TGTGCCAGCAGCTTGTCCGGGGGACAGGCAAGCTCTGGAAACACCATATATTTT. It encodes CASSLSGGQASSGNTIYF.

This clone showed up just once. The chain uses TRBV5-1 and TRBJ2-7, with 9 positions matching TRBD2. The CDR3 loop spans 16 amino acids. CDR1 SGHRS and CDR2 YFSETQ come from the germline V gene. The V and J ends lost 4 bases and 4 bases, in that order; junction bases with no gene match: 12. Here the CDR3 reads CASSRRGLAEKYEQYF. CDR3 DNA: TGCGCCAGCAGCCGCCGGGGACTAGCCGAAAAGTACGAGCAGTACTTC.

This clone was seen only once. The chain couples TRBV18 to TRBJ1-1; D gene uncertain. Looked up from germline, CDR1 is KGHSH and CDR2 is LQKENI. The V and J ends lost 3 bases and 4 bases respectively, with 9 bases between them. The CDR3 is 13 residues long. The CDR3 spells CASSPLQSTEAFF. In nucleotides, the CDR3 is TGTGCCAGCTCACCTCTACAGAGCACTGAAGCTTTCTTT.

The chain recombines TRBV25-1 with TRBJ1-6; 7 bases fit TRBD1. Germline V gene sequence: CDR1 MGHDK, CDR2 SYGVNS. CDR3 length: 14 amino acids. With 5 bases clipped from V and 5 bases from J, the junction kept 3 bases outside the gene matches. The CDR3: CASSQGTDNSPLHF. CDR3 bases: TGTGCCAGCAGTCAGGGGACAGATAATTCACCCCTCCACTTT.

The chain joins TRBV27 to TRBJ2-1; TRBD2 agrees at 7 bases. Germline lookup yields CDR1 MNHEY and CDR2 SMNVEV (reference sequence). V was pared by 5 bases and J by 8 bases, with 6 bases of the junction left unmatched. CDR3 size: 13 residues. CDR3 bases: TGTGCCAGCAGTGTTGGACTAGGCTATGAGCAGTTCTTC. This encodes CASSVGLGYEQFF.

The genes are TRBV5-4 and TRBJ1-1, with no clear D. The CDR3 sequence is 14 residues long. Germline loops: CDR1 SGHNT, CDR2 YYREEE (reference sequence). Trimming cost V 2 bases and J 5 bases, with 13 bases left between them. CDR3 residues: CASSLIAGRTEAFF. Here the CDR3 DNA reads TGTGCCAGCAGCTTAATAGCGGGGAGAACTGAAGCTTTCTTT.

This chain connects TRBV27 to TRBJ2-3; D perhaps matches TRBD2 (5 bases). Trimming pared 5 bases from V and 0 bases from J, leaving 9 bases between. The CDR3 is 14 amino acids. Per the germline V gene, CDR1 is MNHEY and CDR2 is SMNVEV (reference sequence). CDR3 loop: CASSIGLSTDTQYF. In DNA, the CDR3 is TGTGCCAGCAGTATTGGACTGAGCACAGATACGCAGTATTTT.

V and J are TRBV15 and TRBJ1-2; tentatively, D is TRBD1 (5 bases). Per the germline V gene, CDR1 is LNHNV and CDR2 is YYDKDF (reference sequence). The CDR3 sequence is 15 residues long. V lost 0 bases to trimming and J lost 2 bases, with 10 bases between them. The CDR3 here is CATSRDREGNYGYTF. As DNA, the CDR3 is TGTGCCACCAGCAGAGATCGGGAGGGGAACTATGGCTACACCTTC.

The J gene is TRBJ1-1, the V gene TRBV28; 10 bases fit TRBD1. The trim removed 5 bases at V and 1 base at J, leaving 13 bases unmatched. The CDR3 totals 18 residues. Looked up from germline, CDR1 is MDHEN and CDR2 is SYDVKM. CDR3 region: CASSLPRQGAFRNTEAFF. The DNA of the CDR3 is TGTGCCAGCAGTCTACCTAGACAGGGGGCTTTCCGGAACACTGAAGCTTTCTTT.

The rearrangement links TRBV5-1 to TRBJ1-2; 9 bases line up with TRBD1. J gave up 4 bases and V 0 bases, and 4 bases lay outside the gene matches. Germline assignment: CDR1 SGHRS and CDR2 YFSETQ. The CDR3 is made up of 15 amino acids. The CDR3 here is CASSLAGQGSYGYTF. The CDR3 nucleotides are TGCGCCAGCAGCTTGGCGGGACAGGGTTCCTATGGCTACACCTTC.

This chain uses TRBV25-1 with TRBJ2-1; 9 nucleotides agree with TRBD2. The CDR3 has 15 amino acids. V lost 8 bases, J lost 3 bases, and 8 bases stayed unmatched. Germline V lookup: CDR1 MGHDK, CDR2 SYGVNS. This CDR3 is CASSPAGGHYNEQFF. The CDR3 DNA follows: TGTGCCAGCTCCCCAGCGGGAGGACACTACAATGAGCAGTTCTTC.

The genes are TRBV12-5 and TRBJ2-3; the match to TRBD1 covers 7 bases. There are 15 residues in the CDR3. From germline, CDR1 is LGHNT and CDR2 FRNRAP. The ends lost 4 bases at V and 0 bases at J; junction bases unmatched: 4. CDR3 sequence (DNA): TGTGCTAGTGGTTCGGGACAGACTAGCACAGATACGCAGTATTTT. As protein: CASGSGQTSTDTQYF.